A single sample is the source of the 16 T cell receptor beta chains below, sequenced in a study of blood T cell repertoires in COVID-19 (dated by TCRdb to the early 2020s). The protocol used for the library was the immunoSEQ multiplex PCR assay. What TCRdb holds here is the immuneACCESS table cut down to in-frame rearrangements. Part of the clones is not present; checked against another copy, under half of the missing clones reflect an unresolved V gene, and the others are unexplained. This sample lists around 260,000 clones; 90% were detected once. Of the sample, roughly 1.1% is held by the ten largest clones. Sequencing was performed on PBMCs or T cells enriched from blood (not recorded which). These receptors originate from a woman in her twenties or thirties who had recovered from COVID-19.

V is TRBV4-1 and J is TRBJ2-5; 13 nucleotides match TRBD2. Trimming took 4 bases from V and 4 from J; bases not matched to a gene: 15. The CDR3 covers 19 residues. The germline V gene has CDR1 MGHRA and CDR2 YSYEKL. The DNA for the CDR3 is TGCGCCAGCAGCCCACCGCCCGGGACTAGCGGGGTGGTAGGAGAGACCCAGTACTTC. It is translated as CASSPPPGTSGVVGETQYF.

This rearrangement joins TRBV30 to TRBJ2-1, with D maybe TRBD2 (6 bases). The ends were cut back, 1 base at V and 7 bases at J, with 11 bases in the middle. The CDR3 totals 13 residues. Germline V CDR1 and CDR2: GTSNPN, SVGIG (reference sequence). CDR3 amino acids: CAWSELADNEQFF. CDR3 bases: TGTGCCTGGAGTGAACTAGCCGATAATGAGCAGTTCTTC. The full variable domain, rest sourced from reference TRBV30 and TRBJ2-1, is SQTIHQWPATLVQPVGSPLSLECTVEGTSNPNLYWYRQAAGRGLQLLFYSVGIGQISSEVPQNLSASRPQDRQFILSSKKLLLSDSGFYLCAWSELADNEQFFGPGTRLTVL.

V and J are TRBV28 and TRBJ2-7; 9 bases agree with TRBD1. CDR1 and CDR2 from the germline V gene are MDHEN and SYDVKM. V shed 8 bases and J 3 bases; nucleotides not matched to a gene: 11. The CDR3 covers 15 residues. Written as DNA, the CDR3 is TGTGCCAGCGGAGTGGTGGGGACAGGGCACTACGAGCAGTACTTC. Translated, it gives CASGVVGTGHYEQYF.

The CDR3 loop is CASSQVGWDSDPYEQYF. The CDR3 nucleotides read TGTGCCAGCAGCCAAGTTGGTTGGGACTCCGACCCCTACGAGCAGTACTTC. J is TRBJ2-7 and V is TRBV14, with D maybe TRBD2 (6 bases). Germline values: CDR1 SGHDN, CDR2 FVKESK. The CDR3 runs 17 residues. V lost 1 base, J lost 2 bases, and 18 bases lay in between.

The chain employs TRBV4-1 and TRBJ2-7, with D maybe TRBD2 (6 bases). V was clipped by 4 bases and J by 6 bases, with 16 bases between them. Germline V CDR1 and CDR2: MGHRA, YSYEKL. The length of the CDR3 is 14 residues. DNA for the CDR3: TGCGCCAGCAGCCTCCACCTGACAGCGGGCGAGCAGTACTTC. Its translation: CASSLHLTAGEQYF.

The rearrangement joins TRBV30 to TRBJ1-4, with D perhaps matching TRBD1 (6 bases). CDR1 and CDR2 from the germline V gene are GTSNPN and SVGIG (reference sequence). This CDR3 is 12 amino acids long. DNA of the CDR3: TGTGCGGCGGACAGCCCTAATGAAAAACTGTTTTTT. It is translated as CAADSPNEKLFF.

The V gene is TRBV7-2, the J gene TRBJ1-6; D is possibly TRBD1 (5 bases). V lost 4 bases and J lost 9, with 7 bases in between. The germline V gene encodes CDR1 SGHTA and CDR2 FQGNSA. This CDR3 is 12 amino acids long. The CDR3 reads CASSSGSSPLHF. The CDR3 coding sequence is TGTGCCAGCAGCTCAGGGTCTTCACCCCTCCACTTT.

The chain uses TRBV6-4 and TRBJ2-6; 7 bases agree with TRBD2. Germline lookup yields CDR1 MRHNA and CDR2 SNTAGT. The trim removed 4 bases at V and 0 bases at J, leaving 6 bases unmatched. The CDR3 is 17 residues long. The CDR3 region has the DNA TGTGCCAGCAGTGGCGCGGGGGAGATCTCTGGGGCCAACGTCCTGACTTTC. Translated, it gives CASSGAGEISGANVLTF.

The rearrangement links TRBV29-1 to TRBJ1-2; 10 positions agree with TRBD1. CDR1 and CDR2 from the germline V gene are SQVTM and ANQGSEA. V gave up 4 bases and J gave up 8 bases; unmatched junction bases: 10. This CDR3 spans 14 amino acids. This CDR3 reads CSVAQTGGEGGYTF. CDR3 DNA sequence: TGCAGCGTTGCCCAGACAGGGGGCGAGGGCGGCTACACCTTC.

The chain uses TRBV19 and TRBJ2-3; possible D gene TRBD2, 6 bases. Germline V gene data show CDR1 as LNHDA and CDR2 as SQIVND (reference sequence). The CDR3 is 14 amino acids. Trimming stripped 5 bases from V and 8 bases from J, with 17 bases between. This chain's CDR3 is CASSLTSFYGTQYF. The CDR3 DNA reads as TGTGCCAGTAGTCTAACTAGCTTTTACGGTACGCAGTATTTT.

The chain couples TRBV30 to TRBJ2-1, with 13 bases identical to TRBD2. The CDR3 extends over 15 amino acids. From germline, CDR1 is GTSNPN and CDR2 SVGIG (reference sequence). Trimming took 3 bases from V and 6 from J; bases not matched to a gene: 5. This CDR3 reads CAWSPGTSGTNEQFF. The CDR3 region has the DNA TGTGCCTGGAGCCCCGGGACTAGCGGGACCAATGAGCAGTTCTTC.

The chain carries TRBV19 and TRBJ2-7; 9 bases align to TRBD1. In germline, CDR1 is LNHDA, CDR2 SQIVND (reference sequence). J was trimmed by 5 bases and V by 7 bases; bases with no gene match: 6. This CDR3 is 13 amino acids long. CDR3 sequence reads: CASTPGQGHEQYF. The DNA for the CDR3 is TGTGCCAGTACCCCGGGACAGGGACACGAGCAGTACTTC.

CDR3 protein: CASRTSGTTDTQYF. The CDR3 nucleotides read TGTGCCAGTAGGACTAGCGGGACCACAGATACGCAGTATTTT. The chain recombines TRBV19 with TRBJ2-3; 11 nucleotides match TRBD2. The trim removed 6 bases at V and 2 bases at J, leaving 1 base unmatched. CDR1 and CDR2 (germline): LNHDA, SQIVND (reference sequence). The CDR3 runs to 14 residues.

DNA for the CDR3: TGTGCCAGCAGCCCCACACTAGGACAGGGTAATGAAAAACTGTTTTTT. As protein: CASSPTLGQGNEKLFF. The chain uses TRBV4-2 and TRBJ1-4, with 8 bases that match TRBD1. The CDR3 is 16 residues long. The ends lost 4 bases at V and 4 bases at J; junction bases unmatched: 8. Germline lookup yields CDR1 LGHNA and CDR2 YNFKEQ.

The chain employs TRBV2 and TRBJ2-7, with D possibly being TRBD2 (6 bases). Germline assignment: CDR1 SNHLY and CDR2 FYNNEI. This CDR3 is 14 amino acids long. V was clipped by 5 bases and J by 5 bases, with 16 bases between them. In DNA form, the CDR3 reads TGTGCCAGCAGTCCTCTGGCGGGACTGAACGAGCAGTACTTC. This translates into CASSPLAGLNEQYF. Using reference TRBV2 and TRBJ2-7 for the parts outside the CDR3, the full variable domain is EPEVTQTPSHQVTQMGQEVILRCVPISNHLYFYWYRQILGQKVEFLVSFYNNEISEKSEIFDDQFSVERPDGSNFTLKIRSTKLEDSAMYFCASSPLAGLNEQYFGPGTRLTVT.

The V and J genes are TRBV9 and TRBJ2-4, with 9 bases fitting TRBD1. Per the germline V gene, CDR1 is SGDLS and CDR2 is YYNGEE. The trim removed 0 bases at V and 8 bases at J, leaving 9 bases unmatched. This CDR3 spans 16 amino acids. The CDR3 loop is CASSVGGRDRADIQYF. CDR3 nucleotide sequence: TGTGCCAGCAGCGTAGGGGGGAGGGACAGGGCAGACATTCAGTACTTC.